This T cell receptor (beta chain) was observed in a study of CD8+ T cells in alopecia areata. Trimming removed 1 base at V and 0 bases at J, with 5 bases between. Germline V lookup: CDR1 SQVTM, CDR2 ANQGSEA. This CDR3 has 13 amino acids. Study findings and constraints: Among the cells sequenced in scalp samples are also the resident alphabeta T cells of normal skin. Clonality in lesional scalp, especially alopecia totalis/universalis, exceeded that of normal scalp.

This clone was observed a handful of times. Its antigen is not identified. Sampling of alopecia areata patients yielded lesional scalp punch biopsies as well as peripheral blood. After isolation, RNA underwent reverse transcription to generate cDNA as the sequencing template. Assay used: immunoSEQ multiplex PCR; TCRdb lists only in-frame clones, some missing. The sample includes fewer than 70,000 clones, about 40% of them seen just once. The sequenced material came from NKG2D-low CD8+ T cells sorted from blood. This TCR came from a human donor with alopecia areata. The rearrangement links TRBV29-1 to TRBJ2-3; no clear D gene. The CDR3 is CSVEADSTDTQYF. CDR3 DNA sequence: TGCAGCGTTGAAGCGGATAGCACAGATACGCAGTATTTT.